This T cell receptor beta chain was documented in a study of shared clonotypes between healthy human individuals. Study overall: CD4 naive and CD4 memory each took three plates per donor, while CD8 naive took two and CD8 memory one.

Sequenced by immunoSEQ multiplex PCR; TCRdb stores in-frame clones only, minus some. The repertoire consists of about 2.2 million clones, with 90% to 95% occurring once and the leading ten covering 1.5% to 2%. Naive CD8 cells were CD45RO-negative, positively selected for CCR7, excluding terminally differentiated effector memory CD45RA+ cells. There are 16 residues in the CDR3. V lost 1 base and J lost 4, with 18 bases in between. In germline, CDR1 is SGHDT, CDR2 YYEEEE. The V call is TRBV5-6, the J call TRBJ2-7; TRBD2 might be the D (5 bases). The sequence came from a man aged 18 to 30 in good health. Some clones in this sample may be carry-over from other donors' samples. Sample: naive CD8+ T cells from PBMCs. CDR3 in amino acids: CASSLWALTSSYEQYF. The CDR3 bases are TGTGCCAGCAGCTTGTGGGCCCTTACTAGTTCTTACGAGCAGTACTTC.